The 2 T cell receptor beta chains listed next were all sequenced from one sample in a study of blood T cell repertoires in COVID-19. Here immunoSEQ multiplex PCR was the method, and the copy in TCRdb shows in-frame clones only, minus some. The sample includes roughly 110,000 clones, around 90% of them seen just once. Specimen: peripheral blood. The receptors were gathered from a woman aged 25 to 39 with acute or convalescent COVID-19.

J is TRBJ2-5 and V is TRBV27, with D possibly TRBD2 on 6 matching bases. The CDR3 has 13 residues. With 9 bases removed from V and 5 bases from J, the gap between germline ends came to 16 bases. The germline gives CDR1 MNHEY, CDR2 SMNVEV (reference sequence). This CDR3 is CASRPGDGETQYF. The CDR3 DNA sequence: TGTGCCAGTCGGCCGGGAGATGGGGAGACCCAGTACTTC.

The chain recombines TRBV28 with TRBJ2-5, with TRBD2 identical over 9 bases. With 3 bases clipped from V and 9 bases from J, the junction kept 11 bases outside the gene matches. The CDR3 covers 15 residues. Per the germline V gene, CDR1 is MDHEN and CDR2 is SYDVKM. The CDR3 nucleotides read TGTGCCAGCAGTTTTGAGCGGGGGGCCCCCATGGCCCAGTACTTC. Translated: CASSFERGAPMAQYF.